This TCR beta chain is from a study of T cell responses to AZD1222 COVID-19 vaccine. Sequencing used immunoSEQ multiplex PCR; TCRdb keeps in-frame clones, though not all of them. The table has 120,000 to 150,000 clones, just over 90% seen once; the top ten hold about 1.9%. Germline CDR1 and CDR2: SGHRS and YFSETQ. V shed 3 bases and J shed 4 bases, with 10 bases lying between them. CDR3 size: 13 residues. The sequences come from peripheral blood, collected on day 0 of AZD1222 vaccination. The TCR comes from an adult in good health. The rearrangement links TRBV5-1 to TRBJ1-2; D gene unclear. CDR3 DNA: TGCGCCAGCAGCTCAGACGGGGTCTATGGCTACACCTTC. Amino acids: CASSSDGVYGYTF. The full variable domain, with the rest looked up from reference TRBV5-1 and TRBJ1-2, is KAGVTQTPRYLIKTRGQQVTLSCSPISGHRSVSWYQQTPGQGLQFLFEYFSETQRNKGNFPGRFSGRQFSNSRSEMNVSTLELGDSALYLCASSSDGVYGYTFGSGTRLTVV.